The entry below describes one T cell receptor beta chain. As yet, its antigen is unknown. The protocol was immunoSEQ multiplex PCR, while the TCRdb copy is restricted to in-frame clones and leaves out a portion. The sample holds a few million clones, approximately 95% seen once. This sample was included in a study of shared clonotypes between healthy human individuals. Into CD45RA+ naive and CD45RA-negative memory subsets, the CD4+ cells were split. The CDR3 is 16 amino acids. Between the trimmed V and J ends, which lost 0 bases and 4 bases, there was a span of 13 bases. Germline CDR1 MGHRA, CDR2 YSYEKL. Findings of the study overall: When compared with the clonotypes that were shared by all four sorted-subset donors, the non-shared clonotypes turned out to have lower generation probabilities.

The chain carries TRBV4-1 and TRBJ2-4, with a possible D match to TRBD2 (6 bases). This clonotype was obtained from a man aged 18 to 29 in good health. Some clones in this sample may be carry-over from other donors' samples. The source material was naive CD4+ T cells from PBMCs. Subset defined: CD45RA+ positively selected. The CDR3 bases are TGCGCCAGCAGCCAAGATGGAGGGAGTTGGAAAAACATTCAGTACTTC. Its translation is CASSQDGGSWKNIQYF.